The 23 T cell receptor beta chains given below trace back to one sample, sequenced in a study of shared clonotypes between healthy human individuals. TCRdb's copy holds only in-frame clones and misses some; the assay was immunoSEQ multiplex PCR. The sample yields about 1 million clones, roughly 75% seen once. Sequencing was carried out using memory CD4+ T cells sorted from blood. Subset specified: CD45RA-negative fraction. Receptors originate from a man aged 18-30 years in good health.

V gene TRBV5-1 combines with J gene TRBJ2-5; 7 bases are shared with TRBD2. This CDR3 has 14 amino acids. The V and J ends lost 2 bases and 2 bases, in that order; junction bases with no gene match: 3. Germline CDR1 and CDR2: SGHRS and YFSETQ. The CDR3 DNA reads TGCGCCAGCAGCTTCCGCGGGGGACAAGAGACCCAGTACTTC. The encoded protein is CASSFRGGQETQYF.

CDR3 nucleotide sequence: TGTGCCAGCAGCCTCAGGTCCCCACGGCCCACAGATACGCAGTATTTT. Translating it yields CASSLRSPRPTDTQYF. This chain joins TRBV27 and TRBJ2-3; D is unclear. The CDR3 extends over 16 amino acids. Germline V gene sequence: CDR1 MNHEY, CDR2 SMNVEV (reference sequence). Trimming took 6 bases from V and 2 from J, leaving 18 bases between them.

The chain carries TRBV11-1 and TRBJ1-1, with D hard to call. This CDR3 is built from 14 residues. Germline V gives CDR1 SGHAT, CDR2 FQDESV (reference sequence). The V end was cut by 1 base, the J end by 1 base, with 7 bases between. Written as DNA, the CDR3 is TGTGCCAGCAGCTTAGGCGGGTGGAACACTGAAGCTTTCTTT. This translates into CASSLGGWNTEAFF.

This clone has a handful of counts. Other DNA sequences from this sample encode an identical CDR3 as well. This chain connects TRBV18 to TRBJ1-5; possibly TRBD1 for D (6 bases). This CDR3 has 12 residues. The germline CDR1 and CDR2 sequences are KGHSH and LQKENI. Trimming shortened V by 6 bases and J by 5 bases, and 8 bases separated the two germline ends. In DNA, the CDR3 is TGTGCCAGCTCGGCAGGGGATCAGCCCCAGCATTTT. This encodes CASSAGDQPQHF.

The chain joins TRBV7-2 to TRBJ1-6; TRBD1 aligns across 8 bases. Germline CDR1 and CDR2: SGHTA and FQGNSA. The CDR3 totals 13 residues. Trimming removed 5 bases from V and 7 bases from J; junction bases left unmatched: 1. The CDR3 sequence: CASSRTGNSPLHF. CDR3 sequence (DNA): TGTGCCAGCAGCCGGACAGGGAATTCACCCCTCCACTTT.

V is TRBV5-5 and J is TRBJ2-5; D is undetermined. The germline V gene encodes CDR1 SGHKS and CDR2 YYEKEE (reference sequence). The CDR3 contains 14 residues. V was trimmed by 0 bases and J by 5 bases, leaving 11 bases between them. The CDR3 nucleotides are TGTGCCAGCAGCTTGGCGACCTACCCGGAGACCCAGTACTTC. It is translated as CASSLATYPETQYF.

The V and J genes are TRBV7-2 and TRBJ2-1; TRBD2 agrees at 11 bases. Germline loops: CDR1 SGHTA, CDR2 FQGNSA. J was trimmed by 3 bases and V by 4 bases; bases with no gene match: 2. This CDR3 contains 15 residues. CDR3 residues: CASSSSGGHYNEQFF. CDR3 nucleotides: TGTGCCAGCAGCTCTAGCGGGGGGCACTACAATGAGCAGTTCTTC. The whole variable domain, remainder taken from reference TRBV7-2 and TRBJ2-1, is GAGVSQSPSNKVTEKGKDVELRCDPISGHTALYWYRQSLGQGLEFLIYFQGNSAPDKSGLPSDRFSAERTGGSVSTLTIQRTQQEDSAVYLCASSSSGGHYNEQFFGPGTRLTVL.

This chain's CDR3 is CASSTLYRTPPGNEQYF. CDR3 coding DNA: TGTGCCAGTAGTACTTTATATCGGACTCCCCCGGGGAACGAGCAGTACTTC. The J gene is TRBJ2-7, the V gene TRBV19; a possible D gene is TRBD2 (5 bases). Germline V CDR1 and CDR2: LNHDA, SQIVND (reference sequence). Trimming removed 4 bases at V and 5 bases at J, with 24 bases between. This CDR3 is 17 amino acids long.

This rearrangement joins TRBV4-2 to TRBJ1-2, with 7 positions matching TRBD1. CDR3 length equals 17 residues. The germline V gene has CDR1 LGHNA and CDR2 YNFKEQ. V gave up 2 bases and J gave up 4 bases; unmatched junction bases: 13. CDR3 DNA: TGTGCCAGCAGCCAAACCAGACAGGGCAAGTTCGGCTATGGCTACACCTTC. This gives the protein CASSQTRQGKFGYGYTF.

This sequence joins TRBV27 and TRBJ2-2; D possibly corresponds to TRBD1 (6 bases). The CDR3 consists of 16 residues. Germline V gives CDR1 MNHEY, CDR2 SMNVEV (reference sequence). Trimming cost V 1 base and J 5 bases, with 14 bases left between them. The CDR3 nucleotides are TGTGCCAGCAGTTTATTACCGACAGGCCGAACCGGGGAGCTGTTTTTT. Its protein product is CASSLLPTGRTGELFF.

The chain employs TRBV5-1 and TRBJ2-5; no clear D gene. V was pared by 1 base and J by 3 bases, with 10 bases between. The CDR3 is made up of 14 amino acids. Germline CDR1 is SGHRS and CDR2 is YFSETQ. This CDR3 reads CASSLFGRKETQYF. CDR3 in DNA: TGCGCCAGCAGCTTGTTCGGGCGGAAAGAGACCCAGTACTTC.

This clone was counted only a few times. Other nucleotide sequences in the sample specify the same CDR3. The gene calls are TRBV10-3 and TRBJ2-5, with D possibly being TRBD1 or TRBD2 (5 bases each). Germline V lookup: CDR1 ENHRY, CDR2 SYGVKD. Trimming took 3 bases from V and 1 from J, leaving 9 bases between them. The CDR3 loop spans 14 amino acids. The CDR3 spells CAISERGAQETQYF. In nucleotides, the CDR3 is TGTGCCATCAGTGAAAGAGGGGCCCAAGAGACCCAGTACTTC.

The chain joins TRBV30 to TRBJ2-2, with D unresolved. CDR1 and CDR2 (germline): GTSNPN, SVGIG (reference sequence). The CDR3 loop spans 14 amino acids. V lost 8 bases to trimming and J lost 1 base, with 14 bases between them. The CDR3 sequence: CAEMSKENTGELFF. CDR3 in DNA: TGTGCCGAAATGAGCAAGGAGAACACCGGGGAGCTGTTTTTT.

This clone was found once. The rearrangement uses TRBV5-1 and TRBJ2-1; maybe TRBD1 (6 bases). This CDR3 has 15 amino acids. V lost 0 bases, J lost 3 bases, and 10 bases lay in between. Germline V gene data show CDR1 as SGHRS and CDR2 as YFSETQ. The CDR3 loop reads CASSLDRVGYNEQFF. The CDR3 coding sequence is TGCGCCAGCAGCTTGGACAGGGTGGGCTACAATGAGCAGTTCTTC.

The CDR3 loop is CASSLAAAGETQYF. The CDR3 region has the DNA TGTGCCAGCAGTTTGGCGGCGGCGGGTGAGACCCAGTACTTC. The V gene is TRBV28, the J gene TRBJ2-5, with D possibly being TRBD2 (5 bases). This CDR3 region has 14 residues. The germline CDR1 and CDR2 sequences are MDHEN and SYDVKM. Trimming removed 3 bases at V and 5 bases at J, with 13 bases between. Variable domain in full (rest from reference TRBV28 and TRBJ2-5): DVKVTQSSRYLVKRTGEKVFLECVQDMDHENMFWYRQDPGLGLRLIYFSYDVKMKEKGDIPEGYSVSREKKERFSLILESASTNQTSMYLCASSLAAAGETQYFGPGTRLLVL.

The chain employs TRBV19 and TRBJ2-7; 7 bases line up with TRBD1. The junction had 5 bases not matched to a gene; V was cut back by 4 bases and J by 2 bases. The germline V gene encodes CDR1 LNHDA and CDR2 SQIVND (reference sequence). This CDR3 spans 14 amino acids. The CDR3 is CASSSMGQTYEQYF. CDR3 nucleotides: TGTGCCAGTAGTAGTATGGGACAGACCTACGAGCAGTACTTC.

The chain combines TRBV19 with TRBJ2-2; 7 nucleotides line up with TRBD1. The CDR3 runs 15 residues. Germline loops: CDR1 LNHDA, CDR2 SQIVND (reference sequence). V trimming: 7 bases; J trimming: 2 bases; junction bases outside the gene matches: 7. CDR3 DNA: TGTGCCAGTAATGCTCGGGACAGTAACACCGGGGAGCTGTTTTTT. Its protein is CASNARDSNTGELFF.

The J gene is TRBJ1-6, the V gene TRBV19; D is uncertain. V gave up 4 bases and J gave up 5 bases, with 9 bases separating them. CDR1 is LNHDA, CDR2 SQIVND, per germline (reference sequence). This CDR3 contains 14 residues. The CDR3 sequence: CASSKEQNNSPLHF. Here the CDR3 DNA reads TGTGCCAGTAGTAAAGAACAGAATAATTCACCCCTCCACTTT.

This rearrangement joins TRBV5-4 to TRBJ2-1; TRBD2 agrees at 10 bases. The CDR3 is made up of 16 amino acids. Trimming cost V 3 bases and J 10 bases; bases outside gene matches: 13. The V gene's germline CDR1 is SGHNT and CDR2 YYREEE (reference sequence). The CDR3, as DNA: TGTGCCAGCAGCTCGTTTAGCGGGGGGCCTACTCAGGAGCAGTTCTTC. This gives the protein CASSSFSGGPTQEQFF.

The DNA of the CDR3 is TGTGCCAGCAGCCTGGGGCAGGGACCAAAGGAGACCCAGTACTTC. Protein: CASSLGQGPKETQYF. The chain uses TRBV7-9 and TRBJ2-5; D is tentatively TRBD1 or TRBD2 (5 bases each). The germline gives CDR1 SEHNR, CDR2 FQNEAQ (reference sequence). Trimming took off 5 bases at V and 5 bases at J, with 18 bases between the two ends. The CDR3 is 15 residues long.

This chain links TRBV5-1 with TRBJ1-6; possible D gene TRBD1, 6 bases. V was shortened by 3 bases and J by 7 bases, with 14 bases between the two germline ends. The CDR3 consists of 15 residues. Germline CDR1 is SGHRS and CDR2 is YFSETQ. CDR3 residues: CASSSWTVGNSPLHF. CDR3 coding DNA: TGCGCCAGCAGCTCATGGACAGTTGGGAATTCACCCCTCCACTTT.

This rearrangement joins TRBV6-5 to TRBJ1-2; D is unclear. This CDR3 has 14 residues. Germline V lookup: CDR1 MNHEY, CDR2 SVGAGI. Trimming took 2 bases from V and 0 from J, leaving 7 bases between them. The CDR3, as DNA: TGTGCCAGCAGTTACGGCAATACTAACTATGGCTACACCTTC. Translated: CASSYGNTNYGYTF.

The rearrangement links TRBV7-2 to TRBJ2-5; 8 nucleotides agree with TRBD1. Per germline, CDR1 SGHTA and CDR2 FQGNSA. J gave up 8 bases and V 8 bases, and 13 bases lay outside the gene matches. This CDR3 is built from 14 residues. The CDR3 here is CASDPLRGQGTQYF. The CDR3 DNA reads TGTGCCAGCGACCCTTTACGAGGACAGGGTACCCAGTACTTC.